The rows below give T cell receptor beta chains drawn from one sample of a study of OX40 agonist ivuxolimab in advanced cancers. The repertoire was sequenced with immunoSEQ multiplex PCR; TCRdb's copy has only in-frame clones and lacks some. This sample has 20,000 to 25,000 clones, with approximately 72% found just once. The input for sequencing was CD4+ or CD8+ T cells sorted from blood, taken in a trial of the OX40 agonist ivuxolimab. The source is an adult with an advanced solid tumor such as melanoma, head and neck, liver or kidney cancer. Both conserved end residues are part of each CDR3. Each record gives: CDR3 length, V gene, J gene, D gene, clone size, CDR3 DNA, CDR3 protein. D genes are given only for firm matches. The listing skips clone size in some rows; elsewhere it reads once, few, many or a size class.

CDR3 length: 17
V gene: TRBV29-1
J gene: TRBJ2-3
D gene: .
clone size: .
CDR3 DNA: TGCAGCGTTGAAGTTGGGGAGGGCGCGGGGGCAGGAGATACGCAGTATTTT
CDR3 protein: CSVEVGEGAGAGDTQYF

CDR3 length: 21
V gene: TRBV7-3
J gene: TRBJ2-2
D gene: .
clone size: .
CDR3 DNA: TGTGCCAGCAGCTCACTGCTACCCCCGAGGCAGGGTGGCAAAAACACCGGGGAGCTGTTTTTT
CDR3 protein: CASSSLLPPRQGGKNTGELFF

CDR3 length: 16
V gene: TRBV9
J gene: TRBJ2-7
D gene: TRBD2
clone size: .
CDR3 DNA: TGTGCCAGCAGCCAGTTTGGAAGCGGGGGGGGCGACGAGCAGTACTTC
CDR3 protein: CASSQFGSGGGDEQYF

CDR3 length: 13
V gene: TRBV2
J gene: TRBJ2-1
D gene: TRBD2
clone size: once
CDR3 DNA: TGTGCTACGCTAGCGGGGGCGGGTAATGAGCAGTTCTTC
CDR3 protein: CATLAGAGNEQFF

CDR3 length: 18
V gene: TRBV12-5
J gene: TRBJ2-7
D gene: TRBD1
clone size: few
CDR3 DNA: TGTGCTAGTGCCCCTAAGAACACACACACAGGGGTGTTGTACGAGCAGTACTTC
CDR3 protein: CASAPKNTHTGVLYEQYF

CDR3 length: 16
V gene: TRBV7-2
J gene: TRBJ2-5
D gene: .
clone size: .
CDR3 DNA: TGTGCCAGCAGCTTATCCGGGACGTACCAGAGAGAGACCCAGTACTTC
CDR3 protein: CASSLSGTYQRETQYF

CDR3 length: 15
V gene: TRBV7-8
J gene: TRBJ2-3
D gene: TRBD2
clone size: .
CDR3 DNA: TGTGCCAGCAGCTGGGGACTAGCGGAACAGGATACGCAGTATTTT
CDR3 protein: CASSWGLAEQDTQYF

CDR3 length: 12
V gene: TRBV5-1
J gene: TRBJ1-1
D gene: .
clone size: .
CDR3 DNA: TGCGCCAGCAGCCCGGGGACTCCCGAAGCTTTCTTT
CDR3 protein: CASSPGTPEAFF

CDR3 length: 16
V gene: TRBV11-2
J gene: TRBJ2-3
D gene: TRBD2
clone size: few
CDR3 DNA: TGTGCCAGCAGCCCTTACACTAGCGGGCTCACAGATACGCAGTATTTT
CDR3 protein: CASSPYTSGLTDTQYF

CDR3 length: 13
V gene: TRBV14
J gene: TRBJ1-1
D gene: .
clone size: .
CDR3 DNA: TGTGCCAGCAGCCCGACAGTAAACACTGAAGCTTTCTTT
CDR3 protein: CASSPTVNTEAFF